These 2 T cell receptor beta chains share one sample of origin, sequenced in a study of T-cell reconstitution after alpha-beta-depleted transplantation in children. Unique molecular identifiers were incorporated into the prepared TCRbeta library. TCRdb used MiXCR to reprocess the PCR reads, holding one entry per CDR3 protein. The table includes approximately 980,000 distinct CDR3 sequences, about 29% detected once. The sequencing here drew on PBMCs, mostly from graft donor cells, taken 360 days after TCRalphabeta/CD19-depleted stem cell transplant. The source is a boy under two years old who had a stem cell transplant for SCID, so the T cells may come from the graft donor.

This clonotype was seen only a few times. The rearrangement links TRBV12-3 or TRBV12-4 to TRBJ1-5; 9 bases are shared with TRBD1. This CDR3 comprises 13 residues. Trimming at V came to 10 bases and at J to 7 bases, leaving 8 bases not matched to a gene. CDR3 DNA: TGTGCCATCGCCGTACAGGGGGCACAGCCCCAGCATTTT. It yields the protein CAIAVQGAQPQHF.

This clonotype has more than one count but fewer than ten. For the CDR3, the DNA is TGCGCCAGCAGCTCGGTAGCGGGGGGCTCGAGCTCCTACAATGAGCAGTTCTTC. Translating it yields CASSSVAGGSSSYNEQFF. The chain joins TRBV5-1 to TRBJ2-1, with 10 bases matching TRBD2. CDR1 and CDR2 from the germline V gene are SGHRS and YFSETQ. The CDR3 is made up of 18 amino acids. V gave up 3 bases and J gave up 0 bases; unmatched junction bases: 9.